These T cell receptor beta chains were read from a single sample in a study of patients and donors after allogeneic stem cell transplantation. TCRdb recomputed calls from the RT-PCR reads with MiXCR, one row per CDR3 protein. The table records about 410,000 distinct CDR3 sequences, around 16% of them present only once. The source material was blood, either unsorted or a sorted T cell fraction (not recorded which). All receptors derive from a human donor who was either an allogeneic HSCT recipient or a stem cell or donor lymphocyte infusion donor (not recorded which). It is not recorded whose cells these are; they may come from a transplant donor. CDR3s include the opening cysteine and the closing phenylalanine or tryptophan. The order of the fields is J gene, D gene, V gene, clone size, CDR3 protein, CDR3 DNA. D genes are given only for firm matches. Clone size is stated in some rows and not others, as once, few, many or a class when expanded.

TRBJ1-5 - TRBV5-1 many CASSTGQDNQPQHF TGCGCCAGCAGCACCGGACAAGACAATCAGCCCCAGCATTTT
TRBJ1-5 - TRBV7-2 many CASSLELSGFNQPQHF TGTGCCAGCAGCTTAGAGTTGTCGGGATTCAATCAGCCCCAGCATTTT
TRBJ2-1 - TRBV18 many CASSQTNEQFF TGTGCCAGCTCCCAAACAAATGAGCAGTTCTTC
TRBJ1-5 - TRBV2 - CASSLENQPQHF TGTGCCAGCAGTCTAGAGAATCAGCCCCAGCATTTT
TRBJ1-4 TRBD1 TRBV12-3/TRBV12-4 - CASSLAGPGQGSEKLFF TGTGCCAGCAGTTTAGCTGGACCGGGACAGGGTAGCGAAAAACTGTTTTTT
TRBJ1-1 - TRBV7-9 - CASIPLNTEAFF TGTGCCAGCATTCCCCTAAATACTGAAGCTTTCTTT
TRBJ2-7 - TRBV18 few CASSPLSPGYEQYF TGTGCCAGCTCACCCCTATCACCGGGCTACGAGCAGTACTTC
TRBJ2-6 - TRBV10-3 few CAISGTDLLGANVLTF TGTGCCATCAGTGGGACTGACCTGCTCGGGGCCAACGTCCTGACTTTC
TRBJ1-1 TRBD1 TRBV5-6 - CASSLLTGPGGTEAFF TGTGCCAGCAGCTTGCTAACAGGTCCAGGGGGCACTGAAGCTTTCTTT
TRBJ2-3 TRBD2 TRBV24-1 few CATSDLGAGGRTDTQYF TGTGCCACCAGTGATTTGGGGGCGGGAGGCCGCACAGATACGCAGTATTTT
TRBJ2-1 TRBD2 TRBV7-9 - CAGHGRGNEQFF TGTGCCGGCCATGGGAGGGGCAATGAGCAGTTCTTC
TRBJ1-2 - TRBV12-3/TRBV12-4 - CASSSLDMDGYTF TGTGCCAGCAGTTCCCTTGACATGGATGGCTACACCTTC
TRBJ2-1 TRBD1 TRBV27 - CASSSSGTGNNEQFF TGTGCCAGCAGTTCTTCTGGGACAGGGAACAATGAGCAGTTCTTC
TRBJ1-2 - TRBV7-9 - CASSLAGPNYGYTF TGTGCCAGCAGCTTAGCGGGCCCAAACTATGGCTACACCTTC
TRBJ1-3 - TRBV9 - CASSVVFGNTIYF TGTGCCAGCAGCGTAGTTTTTGGAAACACCATATATTTT
TRBJ2-7 TRBD2 TRBV7-8 few CASSSPSGKEYEQYF TGTGCCAGCAGCAGCCCTAGCGGGAAGGAATACGAGCAGTACTTC
TRBJ2-2 - TRBV11-2 many CASSLVGLSSSGELFF TGTGCCAGCAGCTTAGTGGGGCTCAGCAGTTCCGGGGAGCTGTTTTTT
TRBJ1-1 - TRBV4-3 many CASSQVAGNSVEAFF TGCGCCAGCAGCCAAGTCGCGGGGAATTCAGTTGAAGCTTTCTTT
TRBJ1-4 - TRBV7-9 few CASSFRGGLEKLFF TGTGCCAGCAGCTTTAGGGGCGGCTTAGAAAAACTGTTTTTT
TRBJ2-5 - TRBV7-6 many CASSLVVSHQETQYF TGTGCCAGCAGCTTAGTAGTCAGTCACCAAGAGACCCAGTACTTC
TRBJ2-7 TRBD1 TRBV18 few CASSEMGQEVHEQYF TGTGCCAGCTCAGAAATGGGACAGGAAGTCCACGAGCAGTACTTC
TRBJ2-1 TRBD2 TRBV29-1 many CSVTTSGRGFF TGCAGCGTCACGACTAGCGGGAGAGGGTTCTTC
TRBJ1-5 - TRBV12-3/TRBV12-4 many CASSLGGEGQPQHF TGTGCCAGCAGTTTAGGAGGGGAGGGGCAGCCCCAGCATTTT
TRBJ2-7 - TRBV4-1 few CASSHGLPYEQYF TGCGCCAGCAGCCACGGTCTCCCCTACGAGCAGTACTTC
TRBJ2-1 TRBD2 TRBV7-7 - CASSPSPLGLAGGDEQFF TGTGCTAGCAGCCCCAGCCCCCTTGGACTAGCGGGGGGCGATGAGCAGTTCTTC
TRBJ2-7 - TRBV12-5 - CASGIGPREAYEQYF TGTGCTAGTGGTATTGGACCCAGGGAGGCCTACGAGCAGTACTTC
TRBJ1-2 TRBD1 TRBV24-1 - CATSDPRDRGLGYTF TGTGCCACCAGTGATCCCCGAGACAGGGGGCTTGGCTACACCTTC
TRBJ2-7 - TRBV7-9 - CATEGPSYEQYF TGTGCCACCGAGGGGCCGTCCTACGAGCAGTACTTC
TRBJ2-6 - TRBV2 few CASSETRSSGANVLTF TGTGCCAGCAGTGAAACCAGGAGCTCTGGGGCCAACGTCCTGACTTTC
TRBJ1-1 - TRBV7-3 - CASSLGPGANEAFF TGTGCCAGCAGCTTAGGTCCAGGGGCTAATGAAGCTTTCTTT
TRBJ2-6 - TRBV3-1 - CASSQSVGGANVLTF TGTGCCAGCAGCCAATCGGTGGGCGGGGCCAACGTCCTGACTTTC
TRBJ1-4 TRBD1 TRBV7-9 few CASSPTTGTANEKLFF TGTGCCAGCAGCCCTACGACCGGGACAGCTAATGAAAAACTGTTTTTT
TRBJ2-4 - TRBV11-2 few CASSSHLGPLAKNIQYF TGTGCCAGCAGCTCCCACCTCGGGCCGTTAGCCAAAAACATTCAGTACTTC
TRBJ2-3 TRBD2 TRBV7-2 - CASSPLLAPQYF TGTGCCAGCAGCCCGCTACTAGCGCCGCAGTATTTT
TRBJ2-4 TRBD1 TRBV12-3/TRBV12-4 many CASSSGQGGIKNIQYF TGTGCCAGCAGTTCAGGACAGGGGGGGATCAAAAACATTCAGTACTTC
TRBJ1-6 - TRBV6-1 few CASSVLILTVSPLHF TGTGCCAGCAGTGTTCTCATTCTGACAGTATCACCCCTCCACTTT
TRBJ1-6 TRBD1 TRBV2 - CASRTRDRGSPLHF TGTGCCAGCAGAACCCGGGACAGAGGTTCACCCCTCCACTTT
TRBJ1-3 - TRBV25-1 - CATTGLGGNTIYF TGTGCCACCACAGGCTTAGGGGGAAACACCATATATTTT
TRBJ1-2 TRBD1 TRBV20-1 - CSARDREGYGYTF TGCAGTGCTAGGGACAGGGAGGGCTATGGCTACACCTTC
TRBJ2-7 - TRBV7-8 few CASSLALRGRGKNYEQYF TGTGCCAGCAGCTTAGCGCTAAGAGGGCGGGGAAAAAACTACGAGCAGTACTTC
TRBJ1-2 - TRBV2 few CASRETGANYGYTF TGTGCCAGCAGGGAGACAGGTGCTAACTATGGCTACACCTTC
TRBJ1-3 TRBD1 TRBV9 - CASSTLTGDSGNTIYF TGTGCCAGCAGCACCCTTACAGGGGACTCTGGAAACACCATATATTTT
TRBJ1-1 - TRBV29-1 - CSVDLGDTEAFF TGCAGCGTGGATTTGGGGGACACTGAAGCTTTCTTT
TRBJ1-1 - TRBV12-3/TRBV12-4 many CASSLRGRAFF TGTGCCAGCAGTTTACGGGGGAGGGCTTTCTTT
TRBJ2-2 TRBD2 TRBV4-1 few CASSQGDRLAGFTGELFF TGCGCCAGCAGCCAAGGGGACCGACTAGCGGGGTTCACCGGGGAGCTGTTTTTT
TRBJ2-7 - TRBV12-3/TRBV12-4 - CASIKDWGREQYF TGTGCCAGCATCAAAGACTGGGGGCGGGAGCAGTACTTC
TRBJ1-6 TRBD1 TRBV11-3 few CASSGQEGSPLHF TGTGCCAGCAGCGGACAGGAGGGTTCACCCCTCCACTTT
TRBJ2-3 - TRBV5-5 - CASSLVQGIDTQYF TGTGCCAGCAGCTTGGTTCAAGGAATAGATACGCAGTATTTT
TRBJ1-5 TRBD1 TRBV2 - CASSEGQVTNQPQHF TGTGCCAGCAGTGAGGGACAGGTGACCAATCAGCCCCAGCATTTT
TRBJ1-1 - TRBV18 few CASSPKTDRNEAFF TGTGCCAGCTCACCAAAGACGGACAGAAATGAAGCTTTCTTT
TRBJ2-1 - TRBV29-1 - CSVLPDSYNEQFF TGCAGCGTTTTGCCCGACAGCTACAATGAGCAGTTCTTC
TRBJ2-1 TRBD1 TRBV5-1 few CATLGQETYNEQFF TGCGCCACCTTAGGACAGGAGACCTACAATGAGCAGTTCTTC
TRBJ2-4 - TRBV11-2 few CASSPRWAGIAKNIQYF TGTGCCAGCAGCCCGCGCTGGGCGGGTATAGCCAAAAACATTCAGTACTTC
TRBJ2-7 TRBD2 TRBV3-1 few CASRGLAGANEQYF TGTGCCAGCAGAGGACTAGCGGGAGCTAACGAGCAGTACTTC
TRBJ1-1 TRBD1 TRBV5-1 many CASSTWTGGNTEAFF TGCGCCAGCAGCACCTGGACAGGGGGCAACACTGAAGCTTTCTTT